These 30 T cell receptor beta chains were sequenced from one sample in a study of T-cell memory formation after mild COVID-19. One entry per CDR3 protein, called by TCRdb with MiXCR from the 5' RACE reads. Of 350,000 or so distinct CDR3 sequences detected, around a fifth appear once; the ten largest clones hold under 25%. Material: PBMCs or a T cell subset sorted from them (not recorded which). All receptors derive from a young man who had mild COVID-19 (a few samples of this study predate the infection). Cell type and time point are not known.

This clonotype has only a few counts. This sequence joins TRBV11-2 and TRBJ2-6, with D unclear. The CDR3 loop spans 15 amino acids. Germline CDR1 is SGHAT and CDR2 is FQNNGV. V lost 1 base and J lost 1, with 5 bases in between. As DNA, the CDR3 is TGTGCCAGCAGCTTAGTAAGGTCTGGGGCCAACGTCCTGACTTTC. Translation gives CASSLVRSGANVLTF.

The chain combines TRBV2 with TRBJ1-4; the match to TRBD1 covers 7 bases. J was trimmed by 6 bases and V by 6 bases; bases with no gene match: 7. The CDR3 is 14 residues long. In germline, CDR1 is SNHLY, CDR2 FYNNEI. This chain's CDR3 is CASRTGWRDEKLFF. Written as DNA, the CDR3 is TGTGCCAGCAGGACAGGGTGGAGAGATGAAAAACTGTTTTTT.

This clonotype has a handful of counts. The chain carries TRBV6-6 and TRBJ1-2; possibly TRBD1 for D (6 bases). CDR1 is MNHNY and CDR2 is SVGAGI in the germline V gene (reference sequence). Trimming cost V 8 bases and J 2 bases, with 18 bases left between them. The CDR3 length is 15 residues. The chain's CDR3 is CASATPQGPNYGYTF. In nucleotides, the CDR3 is TGTGCCAGCGCCACCCCACAGGGACCGAACTATGGCTACACCTTC.

This clonotype has only a few counts. The V and J genes are TRBV4-1 and TRBJ2-1, with 7 bases fitting TRBD2. CDR1 and CDR2 (germline): MGHRA, YSYEKL. The CDR3 is 16 amino acids. V gave up 4 bases and J gave up 6 bases; unmatched junction bases: 12. The DNA for the CDR3 is TGCGCCAGCAGCCCGTGGGGGAGGGTGTCTGCCAATGAGCAGTTCTTC. This translates into CASSPWGRVSANEQFF.

This clonotype was detected only a few times. The chain recombines TRBV20-1 with TRBJ2-1; 11 bases map to TRBD2. The CDR3 has 13 amino acids. The junction had 5 bases not matched to a gene; V was cut back by 3 bases and J by 10 bases. Germline V gives CDR1 DFQATT, CDR2 SNEGSKA (reference sequence). The CDR3 DNA sequence: TGCAGTGCTAGTTCGACTAGCGGGGTGGAGCAGTTCTTC. Protein: CSASSTSGVEQFF.

This clonotype has at least ten counts. The V gene is TRBV28, the J gene TRBJ1-2; D gene ambiguous. CDR1 is MDHEN, CDR2 SYDVKM, per germline. The CDR3 totals 11 residues. The ends were cut back, 6 bases at V and 2 bases at J, with 4 bases in the middle. CDR3 in amino acids: CASRENYGYTF. CDR3 coding DNA: TGTGCCAGCAGGGAAAACTATGGCTACACCTTC.

This clonotype came up a few times. The rearrangement links TRBV7-6 to TRBJ2-1, with 8 bases that match TRBD2. With V trimmed by 5 bases and J by 6 bases, 3 bases remained unmatched. Germline assignment: CDR1 SGHVS and CDR2 FNYEAQ. The CDR3 length is 13 residues. CDR3 residues: CASSRSGVNEQFF. As DNA, the CDR3 is TGTGCCAGCAGCCGTAGCGGGGTCAATGAGCAGTTCTTC.

The V call is TRBV5-1, the J call TRBJ2-1; 10 bases match TRBD2. Unmatched junction bases numbered 8, after V lost 3 bases and J lost 8 bases. Germline V gene lookup returns CDR1 SGHRS and CDR2 YFSETQ. The CDR3 contains 15 residues. CDR3 nucleotides: TGCGCCAGCAGCTCGCAAGTAGCGGGGGGCGATGAGCAGTTCTTC. Protein: CASSSQVAGGDEQFF.

In its sample, this clonotype was seen many times. The J gene is TRBJ1-1, the V gene TRBV28, with 7 nucleotides matching TRBD1. The germline CDR1 and CDR2 sequences are MDHEN and SYDVKM. After removal of 6 bases from V and 2 bases from J, the junction contained 9 bases not matched to a gene. CDR3 length: 15 residues. Written as DNA, the CDR3 is TGTGCCAGCAGGCACCCCGACAGGGTTAACACTGAAGCTTTCTTT. This gives the protein CASRHPDRVNTEAFF.

This clonotype was counted between two and nine times. This rearrangement joins TRBV20-1 to TRBJ2-5; either TRBD1 or TRBD2 may fit D (5 bases each). Looked up from germline, CDR1 is DFQATT and CDR2 is SNEGSKA (reference sequence). The CDR3 runs 14 residues. The ends were cut back, 1 base at V and 4 bases at J, with 13 bases in the middle. Here the CDR3 reads CSARGRWGRETQYF. In DNA form, the CDR3 reads TGCAGTGCTAGAGGGCGGTGGGGACGAGAGACCCAGTACTTC.

This rearrangement joins TRBV18 to TRBJ1-2; TRBD1 aligns across 8 bases. The CDR3 is 16 residues long. V lost 1 base and J lost 1; bases outside the gene matches: 5. CDR1 and CDR2 from the germline V gene are KGHSH and LQKENI. CDR3 nucleotides: TGTGCCAGCTCACCACAGGGGACAGGACGTAACTATGGCTACACCTTC. Its protein is CASSPQGTGRNYGYTF. Looking up the rest from reference TRBV18 and TRBJ1-2 gives the full variable domain: NAGVMQNPRHLVRRRGQEARLRCSPMKGHSHVYWYRQLPEEGLKFMVYLQKENIIDESGMPKERFSAEFPKEGPSILRIQQVVRGDSAAYFCASSPQGTGRNYGYTFGSGTRLTVV.

This clonotype has only a few counts. The CDR3 is CASSWTGQVAIFGYTF. DNA of the CDR3: TGTGCCAGCAGCTGGACGGGACAGGTTGCCATCTTTGGCTACACCTTC. The chain is built from TRBV7-2 and TRBJ1-2; 8 bases map to TRBD1. Germline lookup yields CDR1 SGHTA and CDR2 FQGNSA. The CDR3 has 16 residues. Trimming at V came to 4 bases and at J to 7 bases, leaving 14 bases not matched to a gene.

This clonotype showed up just a few times. The genes are TRBV6-4 and TRBJ1-1; no definite D call. The germline CDR1 and CDR2 sequences are MRHNA and SNTAGT. V was cut by 6 bases and J by 0 bases, with 11 bases left in between. The CDR3 totals 14 residues. This CDR3 is CASRAVDMNTEAFF. CDR3 DNA sequence: TGTGCCAGCAGGGCAGTTGATATGAACACTGAAGCTTTCTTT.

This clonotype has a handful of counts. The chain has TRBV3-1 and TRBJ2-7; D possibly corresponds to TRBD1 (5 bases). The CDR3 totals 13 residues. CDR1 and CDR2 from the germline V gene are LGHDT and YNNKEL (reference sequence). V was cut by 0 bases and J by 4 bases, with 7 bases left in between. DNA of the CDR3: TGTGCCAGCAGCCAAGACCAGGGTTACGAGCAGTACTTC. Amino acids: CASSQDQGYEQYF.

J is TRBJ1-2 and V is TRBV12-3 or TRBV12-4; 10 bases match TRBD1. V gave up 5 bases and J gave up 8 bases; unmatched junction bases: 8. The CDR3 totals 14 residues. The CDR3 spells CASSLDRGRGGYTF. In DNA, the CDR3 is TGTGCCAGCAGTCTCGACAGGGGGCGGGGAGGCTACACCTTC.

This clonotype occurred a few times. No DNA is shown, since the ends of the CDR3 on it are uncertain; the CDR3 is the one TCRdb lists. The V and J genes are TRBV6-5 and TRBJ2-1; whether TRBD1, the table's D call, matches the DNA was not checked. Ends included, the CDR3 has 17 residues. CDR1 is MNHEY, CDR2 SVGAGI, per germline. The CDR3 sequence: CASSSSNRDRGPSEQFF.

V usage is TRBV25-1 and J usage is TRBJ2-3; D gene uncertain. This CDR3 comprises 11 residues. The V end lost 8 bases, the J end lost 10 bases, and 13 bases lay between the germline ends. Germline V lookup: CDR1 MGHDK, CDR2 SYGVNS. The CDR3 region is CASAKISAQYF. The CDR3 region has the DNA TGTGCCAGCGCGAAAATTTCTGCGCAGTATTTT. The full variable domain, its missing parts supplied by reference TRBV25-1 and TRBJ2-3, is EADIYQTPRYLVIGTGKKITLECSQTMGHDKMYWYQQDPGMELHLIHYSYGVNSTEKGDLSSESTVSRIRTEHFPLTLESARPSHTSQYLCASAKISAQYFGPGTRLTVL.

The CDR3 DNA reads as TGTGCCTGGTCGGCTCAAGAGACCCAGTACTTC. Translating it yields CAWSAQETQYF. The J gene is TRBJ2-5, the V gene TRBV30; D not certain. The CDR3 totals 11 residues. V was cut by 5 bases and J by 2 bases, with 6 bases left in between. Germline V gives CDR1 GTSNPN, CDR2 SVGIG (reference sequence).

This clonotype was seen more than once but under ten times. The V gene is TRBV7-9, the J gene TRBJ2-2, with no clear D. Trimming shortened V by 5 bases and J by 2 bases, and 12 bases separated the two germline ends. The germline CDR1 and CDR2 sequences are SEHNR and FQNEAQ (reference sequence). The CDR3 length is 15 residues. The CDR3 DNA reads as TGTGCCAGCAGCGTCCCCGACATTAACACCGGGGAGCTGTTTTTT. It is translated as CASSVPDINTGELFF.

The CDR3, as DNA: TGCGCCAGCAGCCAAGCCACAGATACGCAGTATTTT. The encoded protein is CASSQATDTQYF. This chain links TRBV4-1 with TRBJ2-3; no firm D call. Germline CDR1 reads MGHRA; CDR2 reads YSYEKL. The germline V and J ends were trimmed by 1 base and 2 bases, with 1 base remaining between them. CDR3 length equals 12 residues.

This clonotype was recorded a few times. This chain joins TRBV5-1 and TRBJ1-1; D call uncertain. The CDR3 spans 15 residues. V was shortened by 0 bases and J by 0 bases, with 9 bases between the two germline ends. Germline CDR1 SGHRS, CDR2 YFSETQ. CDR3 loop: CASSLGVGLNTEAFF. The CDR3 DNA sequence: TGCGCCAGCAGCTTGGGTGTAGGACTGAACACTGAAGCTTTCTTT.

The rearrangement links TRBV3-1 to TRBJ2-3; no firm D call. Per germline, CDR1 LGHDT and CDR2 YNNKEL (reference sequence). V dropped 6 bases and J dropped 2 bases, with 6 bases sitting between them. The CDR3 has 12 residues. Here the CDR3 DNA reads TGTGCCAGCAGAATCAACACAGATACGCAGTATTTT. Protein sequence: CASRINTDTQYF.

This chain connects TRBV30 to TRBJ2-3, with 10 bases matching TRBD2. The CDR3 has 16 residues. CDR1 is GTSNPN, CDR2 SVGIG, per germline (reference sequence). V lost 5 bases and J lost 2; bases outside the gene matches: 10. CDR3 residues: CAWVQGLAGVTDTQYF. As DNA, the CDR3 is TGTGCCTGGGTTCAAGGTCTAGCGGGGGTCACAGATACGCAGTATTTT.

The chain links TRBV12-3 or TRBV12-4 to TRBJ1-1; the D is unclear. The CDR3 extends over 13 amino acids. V was cut by 3 bases and J by 4 bases, with 9 bases left in between. DNA of the CDR3: TGTGCCAGCAGTTTTGGGAAATTCACTGAAGCTTTCTTT. Protein sequence: CASSFGKFTEAFF.

This clonotype has only a few counts. The chain links TRBV6-6 to TRBJ1-1, with unresolved D. The germline gives CDR1 MNHNY, CDR2 SVGAGI (reference sequence). Trimming pared 2 bases from V and 5 bases from J, leaving 6 bases between. The CDR3 is made up of 12 amino acids. CDR3 nucleotides: TGTGCCAGCAGTTACCTGGGTACTGAAGCTTTCTTT. Translating it yields CASSYLGTEAFF.

The V gene is TRBV7-2, the J gene TRBJ2-1; TRBD2 is a possible D gene (6 bases). This CDR3 has 14 residues. Germline V lookup: CDR1 SGHTA, CDR2 FQGNSA. With 3 bases removed from V and 4 bases from J, the gap between germline ends came to 10 bases. CDR3: CASSFRLVYNEQFF. CDR3 coding DNA: TGTGCCAGCAGCTTTCGACTAGTTTACAATGAGCAGTTCTTC.

This clonotype was counted ten times or more. This sequence joins TRBV20-1 and TRBJ2-5, with TRBD2 matching over 9 bases. The CDR3 runs 15 residues. Losses at the gene ends were 0 bases for V and 3 bases for J; bases not matched to a gene: 5. Germline V lookup: CDR1 DFQATT, CDR2 SNEGSKA (reference sequence). The CDR3 DNA reads as TGCAGTGCTAGAGATTTGCGACTAGCGGAAGAGACCCAGTACTTC. Protein: CSARDLRLAEETQYF.

This clonotype has a handful of counts. The chain employs TRBV12-3 or TRBV12-4 and TRBJ1-5, with 8 bases that match TRBD1. CDR3 length: 14 residues. V trimming: 6 bases; J trimming: 3 bases; junction bases outside the gene matches: 4. In nucleotides, the CDR3 is TGTGCCAGCAGGGGGACAGGAGACAATCAGCCCCAGCATTTT. As protein: CASRGTGDNQPQHF.

The chain combines TRBV3-1 with TRBJ2-7; D may correspond to TRBD1 or TRBD2 (5 bases each). Trimming shortened V by 4 bases and J by 2 bases, and 12 bases separated the two germline ends. This CDR3 is built from 14 residues. Per germline, CDR1 LGHDT and CDR2 YNNKEL (reference sequence). The CDR3 nucleotides are TGTGCCAGCAGCCCCCAAAGGGGACCCTACGAGCAGTACTTC. Amino acids: CASSPQRGPYEQYF.

This clonotype appeared many times. The CDR3 protein is CASSQDSSGGYNEQFF. In nucleotides, the CDR3 is TGCGCCAGCAGCCAAGATTCCAGCGGAGGTTACAATGAGCAGTTCTTC. The rearrangement uses TRBV4-3 and TRBJ2-1; D might be TRBD2 (5 bases). CDR3 length: 16 residues. The ends were cut back, 0 bases at V and 4 bases at J, with 13 bases in the middle. CDR1 and CDR2 from the germline V gene are LGHNA and YSLEER.